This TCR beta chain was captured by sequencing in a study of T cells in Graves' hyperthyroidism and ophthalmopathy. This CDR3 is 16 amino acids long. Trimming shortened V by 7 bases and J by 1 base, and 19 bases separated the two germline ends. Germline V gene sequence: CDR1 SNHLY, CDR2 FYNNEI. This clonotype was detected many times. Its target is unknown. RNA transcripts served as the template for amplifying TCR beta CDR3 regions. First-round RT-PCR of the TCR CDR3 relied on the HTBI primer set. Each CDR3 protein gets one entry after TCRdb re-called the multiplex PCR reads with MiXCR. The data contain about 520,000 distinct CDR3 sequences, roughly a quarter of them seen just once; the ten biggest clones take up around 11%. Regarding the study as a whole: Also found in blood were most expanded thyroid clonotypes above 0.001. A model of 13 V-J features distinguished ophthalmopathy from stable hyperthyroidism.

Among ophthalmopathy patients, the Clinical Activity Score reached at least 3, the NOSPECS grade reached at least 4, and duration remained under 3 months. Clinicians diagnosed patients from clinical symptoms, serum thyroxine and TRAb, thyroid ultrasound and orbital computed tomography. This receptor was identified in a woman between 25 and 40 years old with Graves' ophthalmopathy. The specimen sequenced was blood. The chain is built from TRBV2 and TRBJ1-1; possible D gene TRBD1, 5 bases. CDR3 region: CASTPTRAGKNTEAFF. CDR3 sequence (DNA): TGTGCCAGCACTCCTACAAGGGCAGGGAAGAACACTGAAGCTTTCTTT. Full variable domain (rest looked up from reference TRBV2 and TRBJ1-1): EPEVTQTPSHQVTQMGQEVILRCVPISNHLYFYWYRQILGQKVEFLVSFYNNEISEKSEIFDDQFSVERPDGSNFTLKIRSTKLEDSAMYFCASTPTRAGKNTEAFFGQGTRLTVV.